The T cell receptor beta chain under discussion was sequenced for a study of patients and donors after allogeneic stem cell transplantation. This clonotype was recorded at least ten times. Trimming removed 1 base from V and 6 bases from J, with 12 bases in between. The germline V gene encodes CDR1 DFQATT and CDR2 SNEGSKA (reference sequence). This CDR3 is 13 amino acids long. One entry per CDR3 protein results from TCRdb running MiXCR on the RT-PCR reads. The profile shows hundreds of thousands of distinct CDR3 sequences, around 15% of them singletons. The sample was blood, either unsorted or a sorted T cell fraction (not recorded which). The clonotype comes from a human donor who was either an allogeneic HSCT recipient or a stem cell or donor lymphocyte infusion donor (not recorded which). It is not recorded whose cells these are; they may come from a transplant donor. The gene calls are TRBV20-1 and TRBJ1-1, with a weak D call TRBD1 (5 bases). CDR3 amino acids: CSARAFRVAEAFF. CDR3 nucleotides: TGCAGTGCTAGAGCCTTCAGGGTGGCTGAAGCTTTCTTT.